The source of this TCR beta chain is a study of T cell responses to AZD1222 COVID-19 vaccine. Overall study results and limits: Dominant CD4 TCR responses targeted spike regions 160-218 and 743-854. Donors were chiefly white British, with a greater number of females, and clonal diversity was perhaps underestimated. Among spike-specific TCRs, nearly half reportedly target unmutated variant regions. Repertoires were obtained only post-peak T cell response.

This CDR3 has 15 amino acids. Germline-derived CDR1 and CDR2 are SGHNT and YYREEE (reference sequence). The V end was cut by 0 bases, the J end by 4 bases, with 8 bases between. On this clone itself: Its antigen is unidentified.

The method was immunoSEQ multiplex PCR; TCRdb's version includes in-frame clones alone and lacks a portion of them. The table shows 110,000 to 150,000 clones, with around 90% occurring only once. The V and J genes are TRBV5-4 and TRBJ1-6, with D maybe TRBD1 (5 bases). This TCR derives from an adult in good health. This specimen was peripheral blood, taken on day 0 of AZD1222 vaccination. CDR3 DNA: TGTGCCAGCAGCTTGGGGGACGGGTATAATTCACCCCTCCACTTT. Protein sequence: CASSLGDGYNSPLHF.